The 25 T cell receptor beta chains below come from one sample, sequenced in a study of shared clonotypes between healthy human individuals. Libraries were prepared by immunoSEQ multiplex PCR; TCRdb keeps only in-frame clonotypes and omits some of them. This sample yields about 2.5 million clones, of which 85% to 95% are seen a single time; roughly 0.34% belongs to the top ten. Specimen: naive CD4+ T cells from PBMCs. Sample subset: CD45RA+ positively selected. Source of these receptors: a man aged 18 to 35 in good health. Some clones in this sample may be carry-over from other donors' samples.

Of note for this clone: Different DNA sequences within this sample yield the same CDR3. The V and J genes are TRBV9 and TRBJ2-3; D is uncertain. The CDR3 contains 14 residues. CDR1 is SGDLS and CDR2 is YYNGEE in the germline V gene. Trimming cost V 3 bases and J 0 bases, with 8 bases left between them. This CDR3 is CASSAHLSTDTQYF. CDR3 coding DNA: TGTGCCAGCAGCGCTCATTTAAGCACAGATACGCAGTATTTT.

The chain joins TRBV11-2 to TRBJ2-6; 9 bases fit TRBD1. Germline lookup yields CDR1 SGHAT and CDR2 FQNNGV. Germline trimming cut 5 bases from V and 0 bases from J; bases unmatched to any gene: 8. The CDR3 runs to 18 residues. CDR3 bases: TGTGCCAGCAGCCCGCTGGACAGGGGACTCTCTGGGGCCAACGTCCTGACTTTC. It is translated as CASSPLDRGLSGANVLTF. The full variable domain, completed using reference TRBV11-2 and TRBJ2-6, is EAGVAQSPRYKIIEKRQSVAFWCNPISGHATLYWYQQILGQGPKLLIQFQNNGVVDDSQLPKDRFSAERLKGVDSTLKIQPAKLEDSAVYLCASSPLDRGLSGANVLTFGAGSRLTVL.

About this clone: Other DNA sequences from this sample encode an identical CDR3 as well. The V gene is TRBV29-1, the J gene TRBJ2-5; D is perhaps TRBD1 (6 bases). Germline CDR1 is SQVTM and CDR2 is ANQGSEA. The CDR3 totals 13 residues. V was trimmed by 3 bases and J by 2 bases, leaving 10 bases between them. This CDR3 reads CSVEGAGQETQYF. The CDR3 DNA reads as TGCAGCGTTGAGGGGGCAGGGCAAGAGACCCAGTACTTC.

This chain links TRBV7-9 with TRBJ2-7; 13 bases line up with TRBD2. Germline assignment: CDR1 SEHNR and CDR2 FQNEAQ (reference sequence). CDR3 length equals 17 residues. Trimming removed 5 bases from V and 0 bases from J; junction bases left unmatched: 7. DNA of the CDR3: TGTGCCAGCAGCCGCGGGACTAGCGGGACACTCTCCTACGAGCAGTACTTC. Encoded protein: CASSRGTSGTLSYEQYF.

The CDR3 nucleotides read TGTGCCAGCAGAGCAGGACAGGGGGACTCCTACGAGCAGTACTTC. Translation gives CASRAGQGDSYEQYF. This chain connects TRBV6-1 to TRBJ2-7; 10 nucleotides match TRBD1. Germline assignment: CDR1 MNHNS and CDR2 SASEGT. CDR3 length: 15 residues. Losses at the gene ends were 6 bases for V and 0 bases for J; bases not matched to a gene: 5.

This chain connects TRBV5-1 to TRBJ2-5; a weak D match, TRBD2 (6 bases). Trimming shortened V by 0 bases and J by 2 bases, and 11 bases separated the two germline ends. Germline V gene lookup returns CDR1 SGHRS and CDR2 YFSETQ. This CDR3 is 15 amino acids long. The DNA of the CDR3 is TGCGCCAGCAGCTTGGTTCCGGGGGAACAAGAGACCCAGTACTTC. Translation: CASSLVPGEQETQYF. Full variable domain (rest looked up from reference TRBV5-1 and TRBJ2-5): KAGVTQTPRYLIKTRGQQVTLSCSPISGHRSVSWYQQTPGQGLQFLFEYFSETQRNKGNFPGRFSGRQFSNSRSEMNVSTLELGDSALYLCASSLVPGEQETQYFGPGTRLLVL.

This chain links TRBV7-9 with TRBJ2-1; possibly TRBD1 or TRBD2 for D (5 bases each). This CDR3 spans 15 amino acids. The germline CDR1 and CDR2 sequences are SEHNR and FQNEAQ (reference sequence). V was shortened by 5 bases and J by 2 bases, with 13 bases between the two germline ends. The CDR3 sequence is CASSPGAGTYNEQFF. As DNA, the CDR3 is TGTGCCAGCAGCCCCGGGGCGGGTACCTACAATGAGCAGTTCTTC.

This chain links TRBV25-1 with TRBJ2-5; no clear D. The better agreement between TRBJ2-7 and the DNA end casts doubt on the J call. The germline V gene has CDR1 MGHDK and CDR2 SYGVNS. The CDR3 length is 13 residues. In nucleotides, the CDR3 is TGTGCCAGCAGCCGGACGGATTACTACGAGCAGTACTTC. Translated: CASSRTDYYEQYF.

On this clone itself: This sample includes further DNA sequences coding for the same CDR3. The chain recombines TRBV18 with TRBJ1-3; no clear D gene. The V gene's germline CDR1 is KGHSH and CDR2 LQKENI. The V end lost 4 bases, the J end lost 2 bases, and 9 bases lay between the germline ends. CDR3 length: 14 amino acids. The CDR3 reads CASSLGATGNTIYF. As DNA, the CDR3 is TGTGCCAGCTCACTGGGCGCCACTGGAAACACCATATATTTT. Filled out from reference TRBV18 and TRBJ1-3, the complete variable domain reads NAGVMQNPRHLVRRRGQEARLRCSPMKGHSHVYWYRQLPEEGLKFMVYLQKENIIDESGMPKERFSAEFPKEGPSILRIQQVVRGDSAAYFCASSLGATGNTIYFGEGSWLTVV.

Written as DNA, the CDR3 is TGTGCCAGCAGCGCCCGGACAGGGGGCGGCTATGGCTACACCTTC. Translation: CASSARTGGGYGYTF. This chain connects TRBV7-2 to TRBJ1-2, with TRBD1 matching over 11 bases. The CDR3 covers 15 residues. The trim removed 5 bases at V and 4 bases at J, leaving 6 bases unmatched. CDR1 is SGHTA and CDR2 is FQGNSA in the germline V gene. Full variable domain (rest looked up from reference TRBV7-2 and TRBJ1-2): GAGVSQSPSNKVTEKGKDVELRCDPISGHTALYWYRQSLGQGLEFLIYFQGNSAPDKSGLPSDRFSAERTGGSVSTLTIQRTQQEDSAVYLCASSARTGGGYGYTFGSGTRLTVV.

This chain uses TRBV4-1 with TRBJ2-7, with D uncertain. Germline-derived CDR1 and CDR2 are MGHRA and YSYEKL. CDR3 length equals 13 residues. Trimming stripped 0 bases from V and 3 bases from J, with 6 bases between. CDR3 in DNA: TGCGCCAGCAGCCAAGATGGATTCTACGAGCAGTACTTC. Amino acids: CASSQDGFYEQYF.

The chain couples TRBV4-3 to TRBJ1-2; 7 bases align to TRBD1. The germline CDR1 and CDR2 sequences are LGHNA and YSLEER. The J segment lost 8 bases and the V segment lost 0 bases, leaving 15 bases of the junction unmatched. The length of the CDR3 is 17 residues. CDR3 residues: CASSQDPRGGADGGYTF. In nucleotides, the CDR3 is TGCGCCAGCAGCCAAGATCCTCGAGGGGGCGCGGACGGGGGCTACACCTTC.

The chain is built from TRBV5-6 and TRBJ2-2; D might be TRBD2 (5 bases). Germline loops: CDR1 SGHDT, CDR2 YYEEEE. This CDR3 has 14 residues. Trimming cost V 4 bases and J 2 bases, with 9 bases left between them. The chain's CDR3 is CASSTGGNTGELFF. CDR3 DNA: TGTGCCAGCAGCACTGGAGGAAACACCGGGGAGCTGTTTTTT.

The CDR3 loop is CASTAGTGPYEQYF. As DNA, the CDR3 is TGTGCCAGCACCGCCGGGACAGGGCCCTACGAGCAGTACTTC. The J gene is TRBJ2-7, the V gene TRBV2, with 9 bases that match TRBD1. V gave up 7 bases and J gave up 2 bases; unmatched junction bases: 6. CDR1 SNHLY and CDR2 FYNNEI come from the germline V gene. The CDR3 loop spans 14 amino acids.

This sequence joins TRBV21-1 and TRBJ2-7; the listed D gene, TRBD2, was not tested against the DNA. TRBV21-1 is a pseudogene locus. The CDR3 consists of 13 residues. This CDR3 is CASSRGGGYEQYF. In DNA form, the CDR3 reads TGTGCCAGCAGCAGAGGGGGGGGCTACGAGCAGTACTTC.

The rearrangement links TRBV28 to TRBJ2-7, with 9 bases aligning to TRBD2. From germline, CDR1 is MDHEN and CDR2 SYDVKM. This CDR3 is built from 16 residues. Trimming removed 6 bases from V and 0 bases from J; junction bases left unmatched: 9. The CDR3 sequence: CASSWPLSGSSYEQYF. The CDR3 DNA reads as TGTGCCAGCAGCTGGCCCCTTAGCGGGAGCTCCTACGAGCAGTACTTC.

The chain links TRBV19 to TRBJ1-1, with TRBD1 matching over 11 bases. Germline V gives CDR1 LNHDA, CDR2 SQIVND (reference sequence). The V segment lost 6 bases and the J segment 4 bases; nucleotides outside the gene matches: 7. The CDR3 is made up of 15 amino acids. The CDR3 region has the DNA TGTGCCAGTAGAGCGGACAGGGGGCGGCTCACTGAAGCTTTCTTT. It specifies CASRADRGRLTEAFF.

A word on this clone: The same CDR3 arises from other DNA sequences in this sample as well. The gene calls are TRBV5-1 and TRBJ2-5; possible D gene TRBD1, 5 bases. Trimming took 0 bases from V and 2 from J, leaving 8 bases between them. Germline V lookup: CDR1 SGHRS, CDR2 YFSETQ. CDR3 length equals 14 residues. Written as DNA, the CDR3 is TGCGCCAGCAGCTTGGGGGGCGCTCAAGAGACCCAGTACTTC. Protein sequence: CASSLGGAQETQYF. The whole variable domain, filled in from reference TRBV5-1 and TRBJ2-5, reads KAGVTQTPRYLIKTRGQQVTLSCSPISGHRSVSWYQQTPGQGLQFLFEYFSETQRNKGNFPGRFSGRQFSNSRSEMNVSTLELGDSALYLCASSLGGAQETQYFGPGTRLLVL.

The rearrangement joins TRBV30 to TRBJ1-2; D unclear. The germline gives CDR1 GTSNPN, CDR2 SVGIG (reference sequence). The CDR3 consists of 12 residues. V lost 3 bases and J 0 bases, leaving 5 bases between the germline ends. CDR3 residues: CAWSAANYGYTF. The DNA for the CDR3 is TGTGCCTGGAGCGCAGCTAACTATGGCTACACCTTC.

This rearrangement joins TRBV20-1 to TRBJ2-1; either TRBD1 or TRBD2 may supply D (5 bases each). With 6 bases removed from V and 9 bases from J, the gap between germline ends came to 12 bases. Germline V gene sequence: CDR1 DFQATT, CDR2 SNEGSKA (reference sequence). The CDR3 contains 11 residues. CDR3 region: CSALQGREQFF. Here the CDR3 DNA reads TGCAGTGCGCTCCAGGGACGTGAGCAGTTCTTC.

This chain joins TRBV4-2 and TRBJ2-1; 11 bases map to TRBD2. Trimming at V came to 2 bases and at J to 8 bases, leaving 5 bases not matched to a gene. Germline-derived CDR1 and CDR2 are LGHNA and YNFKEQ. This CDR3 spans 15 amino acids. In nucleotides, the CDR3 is TGTGCCAGCAGCCAAAGCCTAGCGGGAGGAGATGAGCAGTTCTTC. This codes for CASSQSLAGGDEQFF.

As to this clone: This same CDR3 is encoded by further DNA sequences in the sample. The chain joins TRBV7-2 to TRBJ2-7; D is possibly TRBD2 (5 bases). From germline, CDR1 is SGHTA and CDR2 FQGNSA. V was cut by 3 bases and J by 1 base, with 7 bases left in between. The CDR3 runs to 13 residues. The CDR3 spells CASSFGGSYEQYF. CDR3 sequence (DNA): TGTGCCAGCAGCTTTGGCGGGTCCTACGAGCAGTACTTC.

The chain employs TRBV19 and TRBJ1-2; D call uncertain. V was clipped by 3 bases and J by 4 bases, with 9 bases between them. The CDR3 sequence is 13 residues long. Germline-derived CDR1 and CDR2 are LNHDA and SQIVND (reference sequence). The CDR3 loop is CASSMGGGYGYTF. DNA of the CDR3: TGTGCCAGTAGTATGGGCGGAGGCTATGGCTACACCTTC.

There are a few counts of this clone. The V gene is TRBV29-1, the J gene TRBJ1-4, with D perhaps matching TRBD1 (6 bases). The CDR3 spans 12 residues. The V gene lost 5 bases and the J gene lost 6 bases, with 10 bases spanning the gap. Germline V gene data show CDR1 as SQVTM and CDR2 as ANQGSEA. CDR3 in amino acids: CSVQGLDEKLFF. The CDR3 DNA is TGCAGCGTTCAGGGGTTGGATGAAAAACTGTTTTTT.

CDR3 region: CASSLLRPLQETQYF. DNA of the CDR3: TGTGCCAGCAGCTTACTGAGACCCTTACAAGAGACCCAGTACTTC. The gene calls are TRBV7-9 and TRBJ2-5; D gene ambiguous. Germline V lookup: CDR1 SEHNR, CDR2 FQNEAQ (reference sequence). Trimming removed 2 bases from V and 2 bases from J, with 12 bases in between. This CDR3 region has 15 residues.